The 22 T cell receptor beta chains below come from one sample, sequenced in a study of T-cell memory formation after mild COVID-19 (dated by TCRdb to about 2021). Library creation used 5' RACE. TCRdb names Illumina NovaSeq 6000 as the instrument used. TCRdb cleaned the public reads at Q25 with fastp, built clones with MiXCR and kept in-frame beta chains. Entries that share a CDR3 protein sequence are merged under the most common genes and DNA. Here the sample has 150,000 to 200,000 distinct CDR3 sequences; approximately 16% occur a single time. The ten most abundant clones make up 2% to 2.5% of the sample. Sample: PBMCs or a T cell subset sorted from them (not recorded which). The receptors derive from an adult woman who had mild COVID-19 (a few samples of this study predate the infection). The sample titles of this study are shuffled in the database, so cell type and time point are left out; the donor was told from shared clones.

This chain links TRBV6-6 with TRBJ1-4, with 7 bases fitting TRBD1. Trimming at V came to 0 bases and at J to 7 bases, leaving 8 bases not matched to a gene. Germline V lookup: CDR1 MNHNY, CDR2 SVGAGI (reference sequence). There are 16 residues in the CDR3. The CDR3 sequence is CASSYSAGQDSEKLFF. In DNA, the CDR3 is TGTGCCAGCAGTTACTCGGCAGGACAGGACAGTGAAAAACTGTTTTTT.

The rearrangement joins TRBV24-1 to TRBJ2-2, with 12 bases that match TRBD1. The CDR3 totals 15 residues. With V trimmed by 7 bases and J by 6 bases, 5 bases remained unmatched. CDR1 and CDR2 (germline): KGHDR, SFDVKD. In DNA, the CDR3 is TGTGCCACCAGCGGGACAGGGGGCACGGCCGGGGAGCTGTTTTTT. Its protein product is CATSGTGGTAGELFF.

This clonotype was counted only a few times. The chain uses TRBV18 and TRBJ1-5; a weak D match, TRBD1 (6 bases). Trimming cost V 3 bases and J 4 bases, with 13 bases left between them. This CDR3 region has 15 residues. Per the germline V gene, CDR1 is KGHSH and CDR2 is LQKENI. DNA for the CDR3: TGTGCCAGCTCACCTACAGGGATGGGGAATCAGCCCCAGCATTTT. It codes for CASSPTGMGNQPQHF.

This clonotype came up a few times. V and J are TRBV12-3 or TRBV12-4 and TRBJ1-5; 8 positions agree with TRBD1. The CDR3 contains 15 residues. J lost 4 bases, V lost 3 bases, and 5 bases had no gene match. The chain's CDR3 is CASSFRTGRNQPQHF. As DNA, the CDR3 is TGTGCCAGCAGTTTTCGGACAGGGCGGAATCAGCCCCAGCATTTT.

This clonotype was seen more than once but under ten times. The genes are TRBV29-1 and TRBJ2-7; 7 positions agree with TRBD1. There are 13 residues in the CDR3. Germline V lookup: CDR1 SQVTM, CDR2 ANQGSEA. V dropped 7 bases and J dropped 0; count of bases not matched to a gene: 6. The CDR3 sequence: CSGRQGSSYEQYF. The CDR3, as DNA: TGCAGCGGTAGACAGGGCAGCTCCTACGAGCAGTACTTC.

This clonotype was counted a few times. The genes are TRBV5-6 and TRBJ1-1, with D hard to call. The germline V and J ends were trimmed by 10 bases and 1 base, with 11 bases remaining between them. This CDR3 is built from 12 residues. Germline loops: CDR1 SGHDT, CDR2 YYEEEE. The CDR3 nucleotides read TGTGCCTCGCGCCGGTGGAACACTGAAGCTTTCTTT. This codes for CASRRWNTEAFF.

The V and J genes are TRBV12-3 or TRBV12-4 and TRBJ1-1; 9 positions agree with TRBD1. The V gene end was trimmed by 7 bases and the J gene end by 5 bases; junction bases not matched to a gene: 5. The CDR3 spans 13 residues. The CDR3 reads CASILTGGTEAFF. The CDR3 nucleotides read TGTGCCAGCATTTTGACAGGGGGGACTGAAGCTTTCTTT.

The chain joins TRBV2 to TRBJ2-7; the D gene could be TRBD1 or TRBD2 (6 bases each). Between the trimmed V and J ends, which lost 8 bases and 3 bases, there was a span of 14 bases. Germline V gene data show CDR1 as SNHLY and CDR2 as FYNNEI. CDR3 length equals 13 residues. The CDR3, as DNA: TGTGCCAGCCGGGGAGGACAGAACTACGAGCAGTACTTC. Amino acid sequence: CASRGGQNYEQYF.

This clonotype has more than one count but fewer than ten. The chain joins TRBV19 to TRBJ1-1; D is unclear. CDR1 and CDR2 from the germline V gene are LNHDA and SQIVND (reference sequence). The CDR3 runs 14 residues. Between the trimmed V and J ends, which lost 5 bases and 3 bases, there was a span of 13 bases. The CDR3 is CASSPRRSHTEAFF. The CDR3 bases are TGTGCCAGTAGTCCCCGTAGGAGCCACACTGAAGCTTTCTTT.

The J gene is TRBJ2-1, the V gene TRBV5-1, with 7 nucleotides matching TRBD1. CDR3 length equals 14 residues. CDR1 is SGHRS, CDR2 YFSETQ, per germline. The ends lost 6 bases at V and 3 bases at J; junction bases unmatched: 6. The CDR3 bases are TGCGCCAGCAATCGGGACAGACTCTACAATGAGCAGTTCTTC. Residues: CASNRDRLYNEQFF.

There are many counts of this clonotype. CDR3 coding DNA: TGCGCCAGCAGCTTGGGCCAGGGTATTGGAGCTTTCTTT. It encodes CASSLGQGIGAFF. The chain has TRBV5-1 and TRBJ1-1; possible D gene TRBD1, 5 bases. V was cut by 0 bases and J by 10 bases, with 13 bases left in between. CDR3 length: 13 residues. Germline lookup yields CDR1 SGHRS and CDR2 YFSETQ.

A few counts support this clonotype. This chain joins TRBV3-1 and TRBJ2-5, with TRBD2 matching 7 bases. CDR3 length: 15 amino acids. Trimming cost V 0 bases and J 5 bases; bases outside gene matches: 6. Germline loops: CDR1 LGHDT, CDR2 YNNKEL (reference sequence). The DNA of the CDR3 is TGTGCCAGCAGCCAAGATTTGGTGGGAGGGGAGACCCAGTACTTC. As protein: CASSQDLVGGETQYF.

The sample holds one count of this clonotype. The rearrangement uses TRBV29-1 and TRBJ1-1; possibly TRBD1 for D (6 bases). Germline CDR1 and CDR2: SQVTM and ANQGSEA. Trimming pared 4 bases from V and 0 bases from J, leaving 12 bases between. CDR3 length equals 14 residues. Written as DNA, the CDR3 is TGCAGCGTTGGGAACAGGGCCATGAACACTGAAGCTTTCTTT. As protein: CSVGNRAMNTEAFF.

The CDR3 reads CASSSNRGLRREAYEQYF. The CDR3 nucleotides read TGCGCCAGCAGCTCTAACCGGGGCCTTCGGCGGGAGGCCTACGAGCAGTACTTC. This rearrangement joins TRBV4-1 to TRBJ2-7; TRBD2 agrees at 8 bases. CDR1 is MGHRA and CDR2 is YSYEKL in the germline V gene. The CDR3 is made up of 18 amino acids. The V segment lost 5 bases and the J segment 2 bases; nucleotides outside the gene matches: 17.

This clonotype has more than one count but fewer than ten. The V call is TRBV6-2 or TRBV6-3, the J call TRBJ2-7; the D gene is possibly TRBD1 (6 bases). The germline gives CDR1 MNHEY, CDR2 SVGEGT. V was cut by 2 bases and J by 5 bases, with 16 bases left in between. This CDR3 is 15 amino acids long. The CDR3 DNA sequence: TGTGCCAGCAGTTACAGGGGGAGTGCGAGGAACGAGCAGTACTTC. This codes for CASSYRGSARNEQYF.

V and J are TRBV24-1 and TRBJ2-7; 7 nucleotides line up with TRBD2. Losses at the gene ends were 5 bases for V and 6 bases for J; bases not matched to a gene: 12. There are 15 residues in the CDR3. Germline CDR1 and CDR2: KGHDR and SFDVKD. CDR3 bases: TGTGCCACCAGTGCCGAAGGGCAGGGACTACTCGAGCAGTACTTC. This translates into CATSAEGQGLLEQYF.

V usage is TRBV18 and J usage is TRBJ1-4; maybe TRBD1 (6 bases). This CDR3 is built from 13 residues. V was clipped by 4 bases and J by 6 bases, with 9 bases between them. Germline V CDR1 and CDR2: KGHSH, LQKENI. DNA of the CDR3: TGTGCCAGCTCACAAAACAGGGATGAAAAACTGTTTTTT. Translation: CASSQNRDEKLFF.

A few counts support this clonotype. The CDR3 coding sequence is TGCAGTGCTAACGGACTAGCGGGGAGCTCCTACGAGCAGTACTTC. As protein: CSANGLAGSSYEQYF. The chain couples TRBV20-1 to TRBJ2-7; 12 bases fit TRBD2. There are 15 residues in the CDR3. Unmatched junction bases numbered 4, after V lost 4 bases and J lost 0 bases. Per the germline V gene, CDR1 is DFQATT and CDR2 is SNEGSKA (reference sequence).

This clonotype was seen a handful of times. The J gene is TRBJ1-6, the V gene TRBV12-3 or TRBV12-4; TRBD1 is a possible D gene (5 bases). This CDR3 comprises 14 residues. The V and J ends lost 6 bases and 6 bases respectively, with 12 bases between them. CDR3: CASRQDGSNSPLHF. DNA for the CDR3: TGTGCCAGCAGACAGGACGGGAGTAATTCACCCCTCCACTTT.

The CDR3 coding sequence is TGTGCCAGCCTCCACAGGGGGAGCTATGGCTACACCTTC. This encodes CASLHRGSYGYTF. The chain couples TRBV19 to TRBJ1-2, with TRBD1 matching 8 bases. The junction had 7 bases not matched to a gene; V was cut back by 9 bases and J by 4 bases. The germline gives CDR1 LNHDA, CDR2 SQIVND (reference sequence). CDR3 size: 13 residues. Complete variable domain (other parts from reference TRBV19 and TRBJ1-2): DGGITQSPKYLFRKEGQNVTLSCEQNLNHDAMYWYRQDPGQGLRLIYYSQIVNDFQKGDIAEGYSVSREKKESFPLTVTSAQKNPTAFYLCASLHRGSYGYTFGSGTRLTVV.

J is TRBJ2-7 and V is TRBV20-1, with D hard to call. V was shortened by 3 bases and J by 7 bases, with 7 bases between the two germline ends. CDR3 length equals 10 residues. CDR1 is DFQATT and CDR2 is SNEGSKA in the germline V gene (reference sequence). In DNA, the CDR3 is TGCAGTGCTAGCCGTAAAGAGCAGTACTTC. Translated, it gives CSASRKEQYF.

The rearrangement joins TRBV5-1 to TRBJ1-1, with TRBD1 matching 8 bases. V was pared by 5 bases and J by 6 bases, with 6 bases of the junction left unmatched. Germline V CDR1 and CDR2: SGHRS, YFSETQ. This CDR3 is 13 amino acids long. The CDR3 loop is CASSRPDRAEAFF. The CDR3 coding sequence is TGCGCCAGCAGTCGTCCGGACAGGGCTGAAGCTTTCTTT. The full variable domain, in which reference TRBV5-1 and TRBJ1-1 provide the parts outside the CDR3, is KAGVTQTPRYLIKTRGQQVTLSCSPISGHRSVSWYQQTPGQGLQFLFEYFSETQRNKGNFPGRFSGRQFSNSRSEMNVSTLELGDSALYLCASSRPDRAEAFFGQGTRLTVV.